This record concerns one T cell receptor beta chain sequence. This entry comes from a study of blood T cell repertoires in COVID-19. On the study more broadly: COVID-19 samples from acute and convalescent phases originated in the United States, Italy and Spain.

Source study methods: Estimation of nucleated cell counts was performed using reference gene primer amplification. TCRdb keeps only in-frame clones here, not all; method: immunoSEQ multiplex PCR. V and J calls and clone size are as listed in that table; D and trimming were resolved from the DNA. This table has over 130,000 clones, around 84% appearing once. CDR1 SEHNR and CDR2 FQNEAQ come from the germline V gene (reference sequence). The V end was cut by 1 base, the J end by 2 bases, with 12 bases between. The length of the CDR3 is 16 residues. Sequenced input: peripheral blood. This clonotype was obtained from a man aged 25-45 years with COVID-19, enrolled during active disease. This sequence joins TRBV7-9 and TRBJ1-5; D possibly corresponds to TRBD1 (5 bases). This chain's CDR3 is CASSLVGQGGNQPQHF. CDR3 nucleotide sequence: TGTGCCAGCAGCTTAGTGGGGCAGGGTGGCAATCAGCCCCAGCATTTT.